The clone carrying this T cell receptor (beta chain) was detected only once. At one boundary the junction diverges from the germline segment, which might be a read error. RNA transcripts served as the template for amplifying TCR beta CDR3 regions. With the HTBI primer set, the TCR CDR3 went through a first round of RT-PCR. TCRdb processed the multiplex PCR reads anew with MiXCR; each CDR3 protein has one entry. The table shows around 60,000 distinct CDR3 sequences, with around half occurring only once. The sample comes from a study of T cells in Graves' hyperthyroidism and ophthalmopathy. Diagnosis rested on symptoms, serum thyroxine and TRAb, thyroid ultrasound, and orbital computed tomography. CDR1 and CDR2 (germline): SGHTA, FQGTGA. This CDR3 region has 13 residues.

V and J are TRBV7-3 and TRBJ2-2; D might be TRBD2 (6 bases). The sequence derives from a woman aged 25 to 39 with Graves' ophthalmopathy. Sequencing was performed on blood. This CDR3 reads CASSLSASGELFF. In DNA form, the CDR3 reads TGTGCCAGCAGCTTAAGTGCCTCGGGGGAACTGTTTTTT.